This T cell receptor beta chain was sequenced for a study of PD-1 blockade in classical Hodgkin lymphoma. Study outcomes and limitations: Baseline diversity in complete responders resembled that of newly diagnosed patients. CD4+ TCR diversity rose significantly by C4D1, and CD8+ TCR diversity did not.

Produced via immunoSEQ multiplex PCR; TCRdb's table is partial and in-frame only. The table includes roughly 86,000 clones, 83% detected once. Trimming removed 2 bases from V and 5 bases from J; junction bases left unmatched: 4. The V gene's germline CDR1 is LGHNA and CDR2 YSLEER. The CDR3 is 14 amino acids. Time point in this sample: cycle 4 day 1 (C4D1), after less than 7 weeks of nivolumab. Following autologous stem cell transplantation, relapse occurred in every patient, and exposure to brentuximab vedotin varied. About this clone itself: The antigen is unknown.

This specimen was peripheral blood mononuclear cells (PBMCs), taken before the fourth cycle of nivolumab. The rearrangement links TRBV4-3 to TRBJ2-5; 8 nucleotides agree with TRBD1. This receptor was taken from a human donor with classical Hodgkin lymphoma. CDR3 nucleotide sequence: TGCGCCAGCAGCCAATTCAGGGGGCCGGAGACCCAGTACTTC. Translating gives CASSQFRGPETQYF.